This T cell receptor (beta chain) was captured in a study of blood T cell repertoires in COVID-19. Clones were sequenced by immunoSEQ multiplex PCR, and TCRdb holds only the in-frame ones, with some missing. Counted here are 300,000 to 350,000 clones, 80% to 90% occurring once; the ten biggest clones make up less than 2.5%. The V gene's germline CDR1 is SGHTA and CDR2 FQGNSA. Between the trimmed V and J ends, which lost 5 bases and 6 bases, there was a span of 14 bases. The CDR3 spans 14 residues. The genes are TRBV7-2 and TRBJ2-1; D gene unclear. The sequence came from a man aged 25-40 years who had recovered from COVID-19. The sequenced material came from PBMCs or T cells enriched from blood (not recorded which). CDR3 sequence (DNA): TGTGCCAGCAGCCCTTCCTGGGCTATCAATGAGCAGTTCTTC. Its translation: CASSPSWAINEQFF.